The 22 T cell receptor beta chains presented below share a single source sample, sequenced in a study of shared clonotypes between healthy human individuals. Clones were sequenced by immunoSEQ multiplex PCR, and TCRdb holds only the in-frame ones, with some missing. The repertoire consists of about 2.2 million clones, with about 93% occurring once and the leading ten covering about 1.5%. Naive CD8 populations comprised CD45RO-negative cells positively selected for CCR7, excluding terminally differentiated effector memory CD45RA+ cells. The sequencing input was naive CD8+ T cells from PBMCs. The receptor set was obtained from a man aged 18-30 years in good health. Some clones in this sample may be carry-over from other donors' samples.

V and J are TRBV5-4 and TRBJ1-2; 7 bases match TRBD1. This CDR3 region has 14 residues. V shed 2 bases and J 7 bases; nucleotides not matched to a gene: 8. CDR1 is SGHNT, CDR2 YYREEE, per germline (reference sequence). The CDR3 reads CASSFLTGFSGYTF. The DNA for the CDR3 is TGTGCCAGCAGCTTTCTGACAGGGTTTAGTGGCTACACCTTC. The variable domain in full, with the rest retrieved from reference TRBV5-4 and TRBJ1-2, is ETGVTQSPTHLIKTRGQQVTLRCSSQSGHNTVSWYQQALGQGPQFIFQYYREEENGRGNFPPRFSGLQFPNYSSELNVNALELDDSALYLCASSFLTGFSGYTFGSGTRLTVV.

The table lists this clone with a count of one. The rearrangement uses TRBV28 and TRBJ1-5; 7 bases are shared with TRBD1. Germline CDR1 MDHEN, CDR2 SYDVKM. This CDR3 spans 15 amino acids. The junction had 9 bases not matched to a gene; V was cut back by 6 bases and J by 4 bases. This CDR3 reads CASSVTGKGNQPQHF. In DNA form, the CDR3 reads TGTGCCAGCAGCGTGACAGGGAAAGGGAATCAGCCCCAGCATTTT.

The chain employs TRBV4-3 and TRBJ2-7, with 7 bases aligning to TRBD1. Germline CDR1 LGHNA, CDR2 YSLEER. This CDR3 comprises 14 residues. V was pared by 1 base and J by 3 bases, with 3 bases of the junction left unmatched. The CDR3 coding sequence is TGCGCCAGCAGCCAAGGACAGGGCCTCTACGAGCAGTACTTC. It translates to CASSQGQGLYEQYF.

This clone occurred once. The chain carries TRBV2 and TRBJ2-1; 13 bases are a match to TRBD2. Trimming cost V 6 bases and J 9 bases; bases outside gene matches: 11. The CDR3 runs to 16 residues. Germline CDR1 reads SNHLY; CDR2 reads FYNNEI. The CDR3 sequence: CASSGLAGEVDGEQFF. The CDR3 region has the DNA TGTGCCAGCAGCGGACTAGCGGGAGAAGTAGATGGTGAGCAGTTCTTC.

This rearrangement joins TRBV15 to TRBJ2-5, with TRBD2 matching over 9 bases. CDR1 is LNHNV, CDR2 YYDKDF, per germline (reference sequence). The junction had 2 bases not matched to a gene; V was cut back by 2 bases and J by 1 base. The CDR3 length is 15 residues. The CDR3 nucleotides are TGTGCCACCAGCAGACTAGCGGGGACCCAAGAGACCCAGTACTTC. It is translated as CATSRLAGTQETQYF. Variable domain in full (rest from reference TRBV15 and TRBJ2-5): DAMVIQNPRYQVTQFGKPVTLSCSQTLNHNVMYWYQQKSSQAPKLLFHYYDKDFNNEADTPDNFQSRRPNTSFCFLDIRSPGLGDTAMYLCATSRLAGTQETQYFGPGTRLLVL.

V gene TRBV5-5 combines with J gene TRBJ2-7; 8 nucleotides agree with TRBD1. Per germline, CDR1 SGHKS and CDR2 YYEKEE (reference sequence). This CDR3 is built from 15 residues. V was clipped by 4 bases and J by 3 bases; unmatched bases: 9. The CDR3 nucleotides read TGTGCCAGCAGCCTCATTGGACAGGGTTTCTACGAGCAGTACTTC. It specifies CASSLIGQGFYEQYF. Full variable domain (rest looked up from reference TRBV5-5 and TRBJ2-7): DAGVTQSPTHLIKTRGQQVTLRCSPISGHKSVSWYQQVLGQGPQFIFQYYEKEERGRGNFPDRFSARQFPNYSSELNVNALLLGDSALYLCASSLIGQGFYEQYFGPGTRLTVT.

The chain carries TRBV16 and TRBJ2-2; TRBD2 aligns across 9 bases. Germline V gene data show CDR1 as KGHSY and CDR2 as FQNENV. The length of the CDR3 is 16 residues. J lost 4 bases, V lost 4 bases, and 7 bases had no gene match. Here the CDR3 DNA reads TGTGCCAGCAGCCCTACGGTAGCGGGAGTCACCGGGGAGCTGTTTTTT. This encodes CASSPTVAGVTGELFF.

The chain uses TRBV9 and TRBJ1-1; 7 bases line up with TRBD1. Germline CDR1 and CDR2: SGDLS and YYNGEE. V gave up 4 bases and J gave up 0 bases; unmatched junction bases: 18. The CDR3 has 19 amino acids. CDR3 nucleotides: TGTGCCAGCAGCCCTCATAACGCGGGGTCCAGGGGGATGAACACTGAAGCTTTCTTT. Protein: CASSPHNAGSRGMNTEAFF.

J is TRBJ2-1 and V is TRBV6-6; D is perhaps TRBD1 (6 bases). The germline V gene encodes CDR1 MNHNY and CDR2 SVGAGI (reference sequence). The CDR3 length is 13 residues. Trimming took off 5 bases at V and 7 bases at J, with 12 bases between the two ends. CDR3 nucleotide sequence: TGTGCCAGCAGTCCCGACAGGCGGAATGAGCAGTTCTTC. Protein sequence: CASSPDRRNEQFF.

The chain links TRBV9 to TRBJ2-7; a weak D match, TRBD2 (6 bases). V dropped 4 bases and J dropped 5 bases, with 19 bases sitting between them. Germline loops: CDR1 SGDLS, CDR2 YYNGEE. This CDR3 comprises 15 residues. CDR3 nucleotides: TGTGCCAGCAGCCTCCATCACAGGCGGGACCACGAGCAGTACTTC. The encoded protein is CASSLHHRRDHEQYF.

The rearrangement joins TRBV7-2 to TRBJ2-7; a weak D match, TRBD2 (5 bases). The V gene lost 0 bases and the J gene lost 0 bases, with 15 bases spanning the gap. This CDR3 contains 17 residues. Germline lookup yields CDR1 SGHTA and CDR2 FQGNSA. CDR3 nucleotides: TGTGCCAGCAGCTTAGCGCGCTTGGCGGGTTCCTCCTACGAGCAGTACTTC. Translating it yields CASSLARLAGSSYEQYF.

The chain has TRBV11-2 and TRBJ2-5; D gene ambiguous. The DNA matches TRBJ2-7 better at its end, which makes the J call doubtful. The length of the CDR3 is 16 residues. The V gene's germline CDR1 is SGHAT and CDR2 FQNNGV. CDR3 sequence: CASSFGTLAGYYEQYF. DNA of the CDR3: TGTGCCAGCAGCTTCGGAACCTTGGCAGGCTACTACGAGCAGTACTTC.

The chain employs TRBV5-4 and TRBJ1-1, with TRBD1 matching over 8 bases. Germline assignment: CDR1 SGHNT and CDR2 YYREEE (reference sequence). The V gene end was trimmed by 4 bases and the J gene end by 4 bases; junction bases not matched to a gene: 9. CDR3 length equals 15 residues. CDR3 residues: CASSVIAGGGTEAFF. CDR3 nucleotide sequence: TGTGCCAGCAGCGTGATTGCAGGGGGCGGCACTGAAGCTTTCTTT.

J is TRBJ2-7 and V is TRBV27, with D hard to call. From germline, CDR1 is MNHEY and CDR2 SMNVEV (reference sequence). The CDR3 is 14 residues long. V lost 5 bases and J 0 bases, leaving 11 bases between the germline ends. This chain's CDR3 is CASSLVSTSYEQYF. The CDR3 DNA is TGTGCCAGCAGTCTCGTATCAACCTCCTACGAGCAGTACTTC.

The chain couples TRBV6-5 to TRBJ2-5, with TRBD1 matching 8 bases. This CDR3 region has 15 residues. The trim removed 6 bases at V and 5 bases at J, leaving 11 bases unmatched. From germline, CDR1 is MNHEY and CDR2 SVGAGI. CDR3 bases: TGTGCCAGCAGCCCCAGGGGGCCGGGATGGGAGACCCAGTACTTC. It encodes CASSPRGPGWETQYF.

This clone was counted once. The CDR3 DNA is TGTGCCAGCCGTAGCGGGAGAGGGTACAATGAGCAGTTCTTC. Its translation is CASRSGRGYNEQFF. This chain connects TRBV27 to TRBJ2-1; 9 bases line up with TRBD2. Losses at the gene ends were 8 bases for V and 4 bases for J; bases not matched to a gene: 6. Germline CDR1 is MNHEY and CDR2 is SMNVEV (reference sequence). The CDR3 contains 14 residues.

This chain links TRBV7-3 with TRBJ2-1; no clear D. The CDR3 consists of 13 residues. The V end lost 0 bases, the J end lost 8 bases, and 8 bases lay between the germline ends. Germline values: CDR1 SGHTA, CDR2 FQGTGA. In DNA, the CDR3 is TGTGCCAGCAGCTTAACTAGTCTACATGAGCAGTTCTTC. Translation: CASSLTSLHEQFF.

The chain combines TRBV7-9 with TRBJ2-5, with TRBD2 as a possible D gene (6 bases). V dropped 5 bases and J dropped 5 bases, with 12 bases sitting between them. The germline V gene encodes CDR1 SEHNR and CDR2 FQNEAQ (reference sequence). The CDR3 loop spans 13 amino acids. This CDR3 reads CASSAGTWETQYF. The CDR3 DNA sequence: TGTGCCAGCAGCGCCGGGACTTGGGAGACCCAGTACTTC.

With respect to this clone: Distinct nucleotide sequences in the sample also encode this CDR3. This chain connects TRBV11-2 to TRBJ1-1; D not resolved. Germline V gene sequence: CDR1 SGHAT, CDR2 FQNNGV. This CDR3 has 14 residues. Between the trimmed V and J ends, which lost 1 base and 1 base, there was a span of 7 bases. The CDR3 nucleotides are TGTGCCAGCAGCTTAGGACGGGGGAACACTGAAGCTTTCTTT. This codes for CASSLGRGNTEAFF. Supplemented by reference TRBV11-2 and TRBJ1-1, the full variable domain reads EAGVAQSPRYKIIEKRQSVAFWCNPISGHATLYWYQQILGQGPKLLIQFQNNGVVDDSQLPKDRFSAERLKGVDSTLKIQPAKLEDSAVYLCASSLGRGNTEAFFGQGTRLTVV.

The gene calls are TRBV29-1 and TRBJ2-5; a weak D match, TRBD1 (5 bases). The J call is doubtful: the DNA matches TRBJ2-7 better. This CDR3 spans 13 amino acids. The V gene's germline CDR1 is SQVTM and CDR2 ANQGSEA. The CDR3 loop reads CSVERPGSYEQYF. DNA of the CDR3: TGCAGCGTTGAACGGCCAGGGTCCTACGAGCAGTACTTC.

This chain connects TRBV5-5 to TRBJ2-1; no definite D call. The CDR3 loop spans 12 amino acids. CDR1 is SGHKS, CDR2 YYEKEE, per germline (reference sequence). The V end was cut by 2 bases, the J end by 6 bases, with 6 bases between. The CDR3 nucleotides read TGTGCCAGCAGCTTTTTAGCCAATGAGCAGTTCTTC. This gives the protein CASSFLANEQFF.

The V gene is TRBV27, the J gene TRBJ2-1, with unresolved D. The CDR3 has 15 residues. CDR1 and CDR2 from the germline V gene are MNHEY and SMNVEV (reference sequence). The ends were cut back, 5 bases at V and 9 bases at J, with 20 bases in the middle. The CDR3 reads CASSAPRGVKGEQFF. As DNA, the CDR3 is TGTGCCAGCAGTGCCCCAAGAGGCGTGAAGGGTGAGCAGTTCTTC.